This record looks at one T cell receptor (beta chain) sequence and its context. The antigen remains unidentified. The sample belongs to a study of graft-versus-host responses after intestinal transplantation. Profiling relied on immunoSEQ multiplex PCR, and the TCRdb table lists in-frame clones only, not all of them. The data contain tens of thousands of clones, 94% of them singletons. General observations from the study: Ileal or blood samples showed some GvH clones first, and such clones were also found in recipient marrow.

The TCR originated in a human donor who was the organ donor for an intestinal transplant. The sample consisted of unstimulated CD4+ T cells sorted from spleen or lymph node cells, taken before transplant.

The CDR3 sequence: CASSPPLRGDREGDTQYF. DNA of the CDR3: TGCGCCAGCAGCCCTCCCCTTAGGGGGGACAGGGAGGGAGATACGCAGTATTTT. This chain links TRBV4-1 with TRBJ2-3; 9 nucleotides agree with TRBD1. Germline V CDR1 and CDR2: MGHRA, YSYEKL. This CDR3 spans 18 amino acids. The trim removed 4 bases at V and 5 bases at J, leaving 16 bases unmatched.